Presented here are 23 T cell receptor beta chains from one specimen sequenced in a study of cytomegalovirus exposure and HLA in healthy donors. A multiplex PCR was run with 60 Vbeta primers and 13 Jbeta primers. Profiling relied on immunoSEQ multiplex PCR, and the TCRdb table lists in-frame clones only, not all of them. The repertoire holds some 190,000 clones, over 80% seen once, with more than 1.1% in the top ten. The sequencing input was PBMCs. These receptors were collected from a girl aged 10 to 17 in good health and CMV-seropositive.

The chain couples TRBV27 to TRBJ1-1; tentatively, D is TRBD1 (5 bases). Per the germline V gene, CDR1 is MNHEY and CDR2 is SMNVEV (reference sequence). This CDR3 comprises 14 residues. Trimming stripped 7 bases from V and 4 bases from J, with 16 bases between. CDR3 sequence (DNA): TGTGCCAGCAAGATAGGAGGAGGGACCACTGAAGCTTTCTTT. The encoded protein is CASKIGGGTTEAFF.

The chain has TRBV30 and TRBJ1-5; D is perhaps TRBD1 (5 bases). Trimming removed 0 bases at V and 9 bases at J, with 12 bases between. The CDR3 consists of 13 residues. The germline V gene has CDR1 GTSNPN and CDR2 SVGIG (reference sequence). The CDR3 is CAWSVQVPWPQHF. CDR3 in DNA: TGTGCCTGGAGTGTACAGGTGCCGTGGCCCCAGCATTTT. Filled out from reference TRBV30 and TRBJ1-5, the complete variable domain reads SQTIHQWPATLVQPVGSPLSLECTVEGTSNPNLYWYRQAAGRGLQLLFYSVGIGQISSEVPQNLSASRPQDRQFILSSKKLLLSDSGFYLCAWSVQVPWPQHFGDGTRLSIL.

This chain joins TRBV10-3 and TRBJ2-2; 8 nucleotides match TRBD1. The ends lost 6 bases at V and 3 bases at J; junction bases unmatched: 9. CDR3 length equals 16 residues. Per germline, CDR1 ENHRY and CDR2 SYGVKD. This chain's CDR3 is CAIRSQGARDTGELFF. The CDR3 bases are TGTGCCATCAGATCTCAGGGGGCTCGCGACACCGGGGAGCTGTTTTTT.

This chain uses TRBV5-1 with TRBJ2-7; 10 nucleotides match TRBD1. V lost 3 bases to trimming and J lost 1 base; unmatched junction nucleotides: 4. Germline V gives CDR1 SGHRS, CDR2 YFSETQ. The CDR3 runs 15 residues. This CDR3 is CASSSLGQGSYEQYF. The CDR3 DNA is TGCGCCAGCAGCTCACTGGGACAGGGGTCCTACGAGCAGTACTTC.

This sequence joins TRBV27 and TRBJ1-1; D not resolved. This CDR3 spans 15 amino acids. The V end lost 0 bases, the J end lost 1 base, and 9 bases lay between the germline ends. Germline V lookup: CDR1 MNHEY, CDR2 SMNVEV (reference sequence). The CDR3 here is CASSLSEQRNTEAFF. Here the CDR3 DNA reads TGTGCCAGCAGTTTATCGGAACAGAGGAACACTGAAGCTTTCTTT.

In its sample, this clone was seen once. The chain has TRBV7-2 and TRBJ1-2; 7 bases map to TRBD1. Germline trimming cut 5 bases from V and 5 bases from J; bases unmatched to any gene: 5. The CDR3 covers 13 residues. The germline gives CDR1 SGHTA, CDR2 FQGNSA. The CDR3 DNA reads as TGTGCCAGCAGCAGGGGGCGACTATATGGCTACACCTTC. It specifies CASSRGRLYGYTF.

The chain is built from TRBV6-6 and TRBJ1-2; 9 bases agree with TRBD1. The V segment lost 6 bases and the J segment 6 bases; nucleotides outside the gene matches: 5. The germline gives CDR1 MNHNY, CDR2 SVGAGI (reference sequence). The CDR3 has 13 amino acids. The CDR3 nucleotides read TGTGCCAGCAGGGGACAGGGATTCCATGGCTACACCTTC. Protein sequence: CASRGQGFHGYTF.

The rearrangement joins TRBV30 to TRBJ2-7, with 13 nucleotides matching TRBD2. The germline gives CDR1 GTSNPN, CDR2 SVGIG (reference sequence). The CDR3 spans 13 residues. The J segment lost 4 bases and the V segment lost 5 bases, leaving 2 bases of the junction unmatched. The CDR3 sequence is CAWGTSGIYEQYF. In DNA, the CDR3 is TGTGCCTGGGGGACTAGCGGGATTTACGAGCAGTACTTC. Looking up the rest from reference TRBV30 and TRBJ2-7 gives the full variable domain: SQTIHQWPATLVQPVGSPLSLECTVEGTSNPNLYWYRQAAGRGLQLLFYSVGIGQISSEVPQNLSASRPQDRQFILSSKKLLLSDSGFYLCAWGTSGIYEQYFGPGTRLTVT.

The chain is built from TRBV19 and TRBJ1-2; D may be TRBD1 (5 bases). The CDR3 loop spans 13 amino acids. V shed 6 bases and J shed 5 bases, with 13 bases lying between them. The germline CDR1 and CDR2 sequences are LNHDA and SQIVND (reference sequence). The CDR3 loop reads CASSQQERYGYTF. The CDR3 DNA sequence: TGTGCCAGTAGCCAACAGGAACGATATGGCTACACCTTC.

This rearrangement joins TRBV7-3 to TRBJ1-2; D remains unclear. The CDR3 extends over 13 amino acids. V was clipped by 1 base and J by 8 bases, with 11 bases between them. CDR1 and CDR2 from the germline V gene are SGHTA and FQGTGA. The CDR3: CASSLSPEVGYTF. The CDR3 nucleotides are TGTGCCAGCAGCTTAAGTCCCGAGGTGGGCTACACCTTC.

The genes are TRBV5-8 and TRBJ2-1, with 12 bases identical to TRBD2. Germline CDR1 is SGHTS and CDR2 is YDEGEE. The V and J ends lost 7 bases and 8 bases, in that order; junction bases with no gene match: 16. This CDR3 comprises 17 residues. The DNA of the CDR3 is TGTGCCAGCCTTAACCCTCGACTAGCGGGAGACTGGCATGAGCAGTTCTTC. It translates to CASLNPRLAGDWHEQFF.

The J gene is TRBJ2-7, the V gene TRBV7-2; no definite D call. Germline V CDR1 and CDR2: SGHTA, FQGNSA. The V and J ends lost 2 bases and 3 bases respectively, with 2 bases between them. The CDR3 spans 11 residues. The DNA of the CDR3 is TGTGCCAGCAGCTTACGCTACGAGCAGTACTTC. It specifies CASSLRYEQYF.

The gene calls are TRBV4-2 and TRBJ1-2, with 7 bases that match TRBD1. Germline values: CDR1 LGHNA, CDR2 YNFKEQ. V dropped 3 bases and J dropped 8; count of bases not matched to a gene: 9. CDR3 length equals 14 residues. This CDR3 reads CASSQQTGRNGYTF. In DNA, the CDR3 is TGTGCCAGCAGCCAGCAGACAGGGCGAAACGGCTACACCTTC.

The genes are TRBV6-1 and TRBJ1-2, with D perhaps TRBD1 (6 bases). Trimming took 1 base from V and 1 from J, leaving 10 bases between them. CDR1 MNHNS and CDR2 SASEGT come from the germline V gene. This CDR3 has 15 amino acids. The CDR3 protein is CASSEGWTVNYGYTF. Written as DNA, the CDR3 is TGTGCCAGCAGTGAAGGCTGGACAGTTAACTATGGCTACACCTTC.

This chain joins TRBV19 and TRBJ2-1; TRBD2 might be the D (6 bases). The CDR3 runs to 15 residues. V shed 3 bases and J shed 3 bases, with 12 bases lying between them. Germline CDR1 is LNHDA and CDR2 is SQIVND (reference sequence). CDR3 sequence reads: CASSIPSVIYNEQFF. The CDR3 coding sequence is TGTGCCAGTAGTATTCCTAGCGTGATCTACAATGAGCAGTTCTTC.

The rearrangement uses TRBV5-4 and TRBJ2-5; 12 bases fit TRBD2. Trimming cost V 3 bases and J 0 bases; bases outside gene matches: 3. Germline CDR1 is SGHNT and CDR2 is YYREEE (reference sequence). The CDR3 totals 16 residues. Here the CDR3 DNA reads TGTGCCAGCAGCTCCGGGACTAGCGGGCACCAAGAGACCCAGTACTTC. Its translation: CASSSGTSGHQETQYF.

The chain couples TRBV7-9 to TRBJ2-7; no firm D call. The V end lost 5 bases, the J end lost 4 bases, and 6 bases lay between the germline ends. Germline CDR1 is SEHNR and CDR2 is FQNEAQ (reference sequence). This CDR3 contains 11 residues. The CDR3 nucleotides read TGTGCCAGCAGCCCCCGTTACGAGCAGTACTTC. It specifies CASSPRYEQYF.

This clone has a handful of counts. J is TRBJ2-5 and V is TRBV5-1; 7 bases align to TRBD1. Unmatched junction bases numbered 6, after V lost 5 bases and J lost 2 bases. This CDR3 region has 14 residues. Per the germline V gene, CDR1 is SGHRS and CDR2 is YFSETQ. The CDR3 is CASSHDREQETQYF. CDR3 sequence (DNA): TGCGCCAGCAGTCACGACAGGGAACAAGAGACCCAGTACTTC.

J is TRBJ2-7 and V is TRBV7-9; possible D gene TRBD2, 6 bases. Looked up from germline, CDR1 is SEHNR and CDR2 is FQNEAQ (reference sequence). This CDR3 has 13 amino acids. Trimming took off 5 bases at V and 6 bases at J, with 14 bases between the two ends. In nucleotides, the CDR3 is TGTGCCAGCAGCCCAGTGACCGGGGGCGAGCAGTACTTC. Translated: CASSPVTGGEQYF.

The chain is built from TRBV30 and TRBJ1-2; TRBD1 is a possible D gene (5 bases). This CDR3 has 12 amino acids. Germline V CDR1 and CDR2: GTSNPN, SVGIG (reference sequence). For the CDR3, the DNA is TGTGCATCGCAGGGTGAAGGGTATGGCTACACCTTC. Amino acids: CASQGEGYGYTF.

The genes are TRBV6-1 and TRBJ2-7; 11 nucleotides agree with TRBD2. J gave up 4 bases and V 6 bases, and 5 bases lay outside the gene matches. This CDR3 is 14 amino acids long. The germline gives CDR1 MNHNS, CDR2 SASEGT. The CDR3 sequence: CASRTSGTPYEQYF. The CDR3 nucleotides read TGTGCCAGCAGGACTAGCGGGACACCTTACGAGCAGTACTTC.

The gene calls are TRBV19 and TRBJ2-1; 9 bases map to TRBD2. This CDR3 spans 19 amino acids. Germline V gives CDR1 LNHDA, CDR2 SQIVND (reference sequence). Trimming at V came to 5 bases and at J to 4 bases, leaving 18 bases not matched to a gene. The chain's CDR3 is CASSGGPLNSGSAYNEQFF. CDR3 DNA sequence: TGTGCCAGTAGTGGGGGACCGCTCAATAGCGGGAGCGCTTACAATGAGCAGTTCTTC.

This chain uses TRBV6-4 with TRBJ1-1; 8 positions agree with TRBD1. V shed 3 bases and J 3 bases; nucleotides not matched to a gene: 3. In germline, CDR1 is MRHNA, CDR2 SNTAGT. The CDR3 is made up of 14 amino acids. CDR3 DNA: TGTGCCAGCAGTGAGACAGGGGAGGACACTGAAGCTTTCTTT. It translates to CASSETGEDTEAFF.